This T cell receptor beta chain was identified during a study of glioma-infiltrating T cells. About the study: Glioblastomas were WHO grade IV, sampled at first diagnosis; low-grade were grade II. Target coverage was about 4- to 10-fold for about a million blood T cells. Glioma patients had dexamethasone for six or fewer days before surgery.

The study's findings and limits: Shared blood CDR3 signature motifs marked patients with low tissue-blood divergence.

TCR alpha and beta CDR3 regions were amplified from RNA using iRepertoire nested multiplex PCR. One entry per CDR3 protein, called by TCRdb with MiXCR from the multiplex PCR reads. The sample consists of fewer than 500,000 distinct CDR3 sequences, 41% of them appearing once. The V gene lost 3 bases and the J gene lost 5 bases, with 8 bases spanning the gap. The CDR3 spans 14 residues. CDR1 is SGHVS, CDR2 FQNEAQ, per germline. With respect to this clonotype: The antigen remains undetermined.

This chain uses TRBV7-8 with TRBJ1-6; D may be TRBD1 (5 bases). Source material: glioma tissue, nonneoplastic brain tissue, or PBMCs (not recorded which). This TCR was sampled from a human donor with low-grade glioma or glioblastoma, undergoing nonglioma brain surgery, or in good health (not recorded which). CDR3 bases: TGTGCCAGCAGCTTGGGGGGGAATAATTCACCCCTCCACTTT. Amino acid sequence: CASSLGGNNSPLHF.